This T cell receptor beta chain derives from a study of T-cell memory formation after mild COVID-19. Each CDR3 protein gets one entry after TCRdb re-called the 5' RACE reads with MiXCR. The table records more than 350,000 distinct CDR3 sequences, 16% of them present only once. This clonotype came up a few times. Germline V CDR1 and CDR2: MNHNS, SASEGT. This CDR3 has 14 residues. Trimming removed 5 bases from V and 12 bases from J, with 22 bases in between. The sequencing input was PBMCs or a T cell subset sorted from them (not recorded which). The sequence derives from a man between 18 and 35 years old who had mild COVID-19 (a few samples of this study predate the infection). Cell type and time point are not known. The J gene is TRBJ1-2, the V gene TRBV6-1; D perhaps matches TRBD1 (6 bases). This chain's CDR3 is CASSTAPGRGADTF. Here the CDR3 DNA reads TGTGCCAGCAGTACCGCGCCGGGAAGGGGGGCTGACACCTTC.